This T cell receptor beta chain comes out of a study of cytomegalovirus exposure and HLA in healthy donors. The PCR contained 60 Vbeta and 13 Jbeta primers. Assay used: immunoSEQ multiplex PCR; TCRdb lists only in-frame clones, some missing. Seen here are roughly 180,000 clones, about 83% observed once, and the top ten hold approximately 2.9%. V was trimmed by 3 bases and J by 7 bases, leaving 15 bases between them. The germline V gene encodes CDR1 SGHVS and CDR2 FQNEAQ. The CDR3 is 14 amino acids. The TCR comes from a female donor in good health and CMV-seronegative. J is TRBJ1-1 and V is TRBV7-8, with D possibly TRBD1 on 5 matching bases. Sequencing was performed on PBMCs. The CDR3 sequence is CASSFDGARREAFF. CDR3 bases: TGTGCCAGCAGCTTTGATGGGGCCCGCCGTGAAGCTTTCTTT.